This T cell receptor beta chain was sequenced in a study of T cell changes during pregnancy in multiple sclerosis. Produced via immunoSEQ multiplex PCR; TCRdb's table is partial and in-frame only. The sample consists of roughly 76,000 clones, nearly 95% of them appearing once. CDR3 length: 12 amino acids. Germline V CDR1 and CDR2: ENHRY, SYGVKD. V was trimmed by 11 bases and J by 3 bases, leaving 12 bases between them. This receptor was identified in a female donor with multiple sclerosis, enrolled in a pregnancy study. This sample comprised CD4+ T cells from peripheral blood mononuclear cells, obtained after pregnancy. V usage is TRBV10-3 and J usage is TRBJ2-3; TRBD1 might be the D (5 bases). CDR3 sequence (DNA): TGTGCCGTGCAGGGTAGTACAGATACGCAGTATTTT. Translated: CAVQGSTDTQYF.